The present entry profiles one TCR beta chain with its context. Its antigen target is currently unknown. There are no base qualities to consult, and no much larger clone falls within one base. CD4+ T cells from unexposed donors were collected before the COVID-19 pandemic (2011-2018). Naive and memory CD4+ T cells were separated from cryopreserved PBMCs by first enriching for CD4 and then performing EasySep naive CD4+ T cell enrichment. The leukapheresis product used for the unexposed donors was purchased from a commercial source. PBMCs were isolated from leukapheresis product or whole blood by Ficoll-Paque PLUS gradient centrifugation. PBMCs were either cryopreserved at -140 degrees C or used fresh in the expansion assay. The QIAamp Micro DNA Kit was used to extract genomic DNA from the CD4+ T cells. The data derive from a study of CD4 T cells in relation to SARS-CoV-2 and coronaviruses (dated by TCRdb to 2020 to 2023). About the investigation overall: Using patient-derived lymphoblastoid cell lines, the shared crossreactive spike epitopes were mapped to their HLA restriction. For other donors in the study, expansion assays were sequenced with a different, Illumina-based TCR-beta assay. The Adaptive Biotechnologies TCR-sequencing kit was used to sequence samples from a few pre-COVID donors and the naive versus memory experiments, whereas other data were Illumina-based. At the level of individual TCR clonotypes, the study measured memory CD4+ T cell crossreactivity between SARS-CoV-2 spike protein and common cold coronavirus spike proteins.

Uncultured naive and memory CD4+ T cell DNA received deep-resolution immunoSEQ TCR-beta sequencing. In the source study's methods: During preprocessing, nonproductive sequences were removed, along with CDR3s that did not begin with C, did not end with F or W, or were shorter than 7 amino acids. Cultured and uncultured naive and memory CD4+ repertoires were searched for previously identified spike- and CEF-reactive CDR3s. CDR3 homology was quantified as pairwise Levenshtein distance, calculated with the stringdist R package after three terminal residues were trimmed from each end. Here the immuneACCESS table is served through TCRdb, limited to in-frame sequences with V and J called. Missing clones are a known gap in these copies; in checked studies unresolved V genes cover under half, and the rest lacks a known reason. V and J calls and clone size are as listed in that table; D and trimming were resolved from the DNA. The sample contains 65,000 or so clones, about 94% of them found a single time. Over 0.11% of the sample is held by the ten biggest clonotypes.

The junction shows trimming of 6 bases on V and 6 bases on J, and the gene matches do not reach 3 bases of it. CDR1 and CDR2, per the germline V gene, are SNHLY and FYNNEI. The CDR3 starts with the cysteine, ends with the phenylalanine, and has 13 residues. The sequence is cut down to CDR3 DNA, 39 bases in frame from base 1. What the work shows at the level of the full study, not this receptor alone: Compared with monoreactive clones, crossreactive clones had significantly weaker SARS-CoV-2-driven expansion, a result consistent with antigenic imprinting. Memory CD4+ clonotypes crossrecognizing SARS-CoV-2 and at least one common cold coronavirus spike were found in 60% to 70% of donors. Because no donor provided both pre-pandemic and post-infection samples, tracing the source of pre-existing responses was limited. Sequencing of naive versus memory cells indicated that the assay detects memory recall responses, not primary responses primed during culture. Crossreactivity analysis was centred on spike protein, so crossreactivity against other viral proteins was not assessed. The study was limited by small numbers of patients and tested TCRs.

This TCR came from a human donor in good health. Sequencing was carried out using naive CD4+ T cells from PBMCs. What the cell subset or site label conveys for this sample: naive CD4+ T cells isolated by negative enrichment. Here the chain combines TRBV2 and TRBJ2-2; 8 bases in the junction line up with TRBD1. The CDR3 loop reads CASSGQGAGELFF. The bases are TGTGCCAGCAGCGGACAGGGCGCCGGGGAGCTGTTTTTT. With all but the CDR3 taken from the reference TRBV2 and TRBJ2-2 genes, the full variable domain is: EPEVTQTPSHQVTQMGQEVILRCVPISNHLYFYWYRQILGQKVEFLVSFYNNEISEKSEIFDDQFSVERPDGSNFTLKIRSTKLEDSAMYFCASSGQGAGELFFGEGSRLTVL.